The clone carrying this T cell receptor beta chain was observed a few times. It was with a sample-barcoded 5' primer and a J-beta primer mix that a second PCR of roughly 6 to 11 cycles was run. TCRdb ran MiXCR on the 5' RACE reads and lists one entry per CDR3 protein. The data hold hundreds of thousands of distinct CDR3 sequences, with about 56% observed a single time. Germline V lookup: CDR1 DFQATT, CDR2 SNEGSKA (reference sequence). Trimming removed 5 bases from V and 0 bases from J; junction bases left unmatched: 13. CDR3 length equals 18 residues. This sample is part of a study of blood T cells in healthy people across ages.

The chain carries TRBV20-1 and TRBJ2-3; 11 positions match TRBD2. The receptor was isolated from a man in his forties or fifties in good health. Material for sequencing was blood. Written as DNA, the CDR3 is TGCAGTGCTGACACGACCCGAAGACTAGCGGGAAGCACAGATACGCAGTATTTT. Protein sequence: CSADTTRRLAGSTDTQYF.